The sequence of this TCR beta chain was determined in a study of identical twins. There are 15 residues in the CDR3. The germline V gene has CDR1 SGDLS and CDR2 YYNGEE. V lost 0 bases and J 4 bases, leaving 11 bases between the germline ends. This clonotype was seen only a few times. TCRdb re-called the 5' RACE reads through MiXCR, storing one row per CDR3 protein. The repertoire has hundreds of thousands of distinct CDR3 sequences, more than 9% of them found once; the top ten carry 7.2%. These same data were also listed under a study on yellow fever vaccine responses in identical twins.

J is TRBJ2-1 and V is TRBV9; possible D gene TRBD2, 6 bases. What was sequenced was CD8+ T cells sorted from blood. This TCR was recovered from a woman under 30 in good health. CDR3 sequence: CASSVGASAYNEQFF. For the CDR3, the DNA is TGTGCCAGCAGCGTAGGGGCTAGCGCATACAATGAGCAGTTCTTC. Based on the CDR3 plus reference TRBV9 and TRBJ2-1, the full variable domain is DSGVTQTPKHLITATGQRVTLRCSPRSGDLSVYWYQQSLDQGLQFLIQYYNGEERAKGNILERFSAQQFPDLHSELNLSSLELGDSALYFCASSVGASAYNEQFFGPGTRLTVL.